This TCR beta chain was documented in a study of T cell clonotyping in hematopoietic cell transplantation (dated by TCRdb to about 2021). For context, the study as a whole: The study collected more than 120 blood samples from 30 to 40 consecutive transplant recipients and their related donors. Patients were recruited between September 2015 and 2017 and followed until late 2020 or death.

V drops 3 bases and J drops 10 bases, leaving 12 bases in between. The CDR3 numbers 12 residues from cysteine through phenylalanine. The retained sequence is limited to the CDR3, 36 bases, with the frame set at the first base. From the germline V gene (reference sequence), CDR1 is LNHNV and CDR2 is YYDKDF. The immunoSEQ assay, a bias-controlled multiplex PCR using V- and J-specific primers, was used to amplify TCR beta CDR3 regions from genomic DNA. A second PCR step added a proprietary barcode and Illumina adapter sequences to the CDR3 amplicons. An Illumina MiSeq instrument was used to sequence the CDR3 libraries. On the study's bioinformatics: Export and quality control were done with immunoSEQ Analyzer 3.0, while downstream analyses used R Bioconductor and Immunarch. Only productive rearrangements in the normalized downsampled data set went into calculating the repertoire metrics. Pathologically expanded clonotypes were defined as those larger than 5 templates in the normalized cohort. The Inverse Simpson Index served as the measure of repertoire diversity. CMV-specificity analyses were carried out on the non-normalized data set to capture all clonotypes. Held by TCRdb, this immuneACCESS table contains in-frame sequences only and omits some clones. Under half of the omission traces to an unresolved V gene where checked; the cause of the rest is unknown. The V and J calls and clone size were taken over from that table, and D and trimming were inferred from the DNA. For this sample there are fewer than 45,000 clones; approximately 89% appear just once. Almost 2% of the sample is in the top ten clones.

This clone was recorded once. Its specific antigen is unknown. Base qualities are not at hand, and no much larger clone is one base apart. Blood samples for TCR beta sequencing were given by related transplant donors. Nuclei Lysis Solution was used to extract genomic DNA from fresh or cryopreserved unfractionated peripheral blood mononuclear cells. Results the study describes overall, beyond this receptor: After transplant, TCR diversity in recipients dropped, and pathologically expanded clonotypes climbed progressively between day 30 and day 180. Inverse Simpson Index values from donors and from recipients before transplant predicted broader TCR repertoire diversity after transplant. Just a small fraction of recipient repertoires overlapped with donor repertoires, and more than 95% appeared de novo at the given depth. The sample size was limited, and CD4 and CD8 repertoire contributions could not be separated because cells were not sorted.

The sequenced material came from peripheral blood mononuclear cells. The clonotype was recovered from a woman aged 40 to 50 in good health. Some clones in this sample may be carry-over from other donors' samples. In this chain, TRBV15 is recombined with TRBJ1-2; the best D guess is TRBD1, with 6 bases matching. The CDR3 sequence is CATSSQGIDYTF. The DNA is TGTGCCACCAGCAGCCAGGGGATCGACTACACCTTC.